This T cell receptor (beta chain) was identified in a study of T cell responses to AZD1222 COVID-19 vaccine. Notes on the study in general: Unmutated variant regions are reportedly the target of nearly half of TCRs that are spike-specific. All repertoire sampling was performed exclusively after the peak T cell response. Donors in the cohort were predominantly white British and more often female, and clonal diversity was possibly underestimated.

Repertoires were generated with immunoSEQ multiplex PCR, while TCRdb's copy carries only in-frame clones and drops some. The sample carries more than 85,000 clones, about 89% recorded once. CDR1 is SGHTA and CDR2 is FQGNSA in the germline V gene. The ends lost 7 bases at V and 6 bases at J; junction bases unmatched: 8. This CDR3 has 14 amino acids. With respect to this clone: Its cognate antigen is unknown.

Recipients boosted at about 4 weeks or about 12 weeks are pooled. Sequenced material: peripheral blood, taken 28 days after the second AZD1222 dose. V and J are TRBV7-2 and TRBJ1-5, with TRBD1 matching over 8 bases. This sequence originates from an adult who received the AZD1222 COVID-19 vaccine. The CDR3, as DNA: TGTGCCAGCAAAAACGCAGGGGGCACTCAGCCCCAGCATTTT. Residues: CASKNAGGTQPQHF.